These T cell receptor beta chains were read from a single sample in a study of blood T cell repertoires in COVID-19. Only in-frame clones appear in the TCRdb table, and some are missing; sequencing was by immunoSEQ multiplex PCR. The sample consists of 150,000 to 200,000 clones, about 88% of them appearing once. Sequenced: PBMCs or T cells enriched from blood (not recorded which). Receptors were obtained from a woman aged 40 to 50 with acute COVID-19. Both conserved end residues are part of each CDR3. A D gene is named only where the DNA matches it firmly. A row's size may be missing; if present it is once, few, many or a size class.

j_call cdr3_length d_call v_call clone_size cdr3_aa cdr3_nt
TRBJ2-7 15 NA TRBV28 NA CASSLRGPSSYEQYF TGTGCCAGCAGTTTAAGGGGCCCGAGCTCCTACGAGCAGTACTTC
TRBJ1-1 13 NA TRBV2 NA CATEGGARTEAFF TGTGCCACCGAGGGGGGGGCGCGGACTGAAGCTTTCTTT
TRBJ2-3 17 TRBD2 TRBV10-3 once CAISEFEGLALVNTQYF TGTGCCATCAGTGAGTTTGAAGGACTAGCGTTAGTAAATACGCAGTATTTT
TRBJ1-1 14 NA TRBV9 NA CASSPGGGVTEAFF TGTGCCAGCAGCCCAGGAGGGGGGGTCACTGAAGCTTTCTTT
TRBJ2-6 19 NA TRBV19 few CASSVRAGIPTSGANVLTF TGTGCCAGTTCGGTCCGTGCAGGGATCCCCACCTCTGGGGCCAACGTCCTGACTTTC
TRBJ2-3 13 TRBD1 TRBV28 NA CASRGTGSDTQYF TGTGCCAGCAGGGGGACAGGGTCAGATACGCAGTATTTT
TRBJ2-7 14 NA TRBV5-5 NA CASSTWVADYEQYF TGTGCCAGCAGCACCTGGGTGGCGGACTACGAGCAGTACTTC
TRBJ2-2 16 NA TRBV25-1 NA CASAQRSGAATGELFF TGTGCCAGCGCCCAAAGGTCTGGGGCGGCCACCGGGGAGCTGTTTTTT
TRBJ2-1 14 TRBD2 TRBV29-1 NA CSVLGLAGKGEQFF TGCAGCGTCCTAGGACTAGCGGGAAAGGGTGAGCAGTTCTTC
TRBJ2-1 13 TRBD2 TRBV30 NA CAWSGGRANEQFF TGTGCCTGGAGTGGCGGGAGGGCCAATGAGCAGTTCTTC
TRBJ2-3 16 NA TRBV4-3 NA CASSQDRQGKTDTQYF TGCGCCAGCAGCCAAGATCGGCAGGGAAAGACAGATACGCAGTATTTT
TRBJ2-7 14 TRBD1 TRBV30 once CAWRWGTGAYEQYF TGTGCCTGGAGGTGGGGGACAGGGGCCTACGAGCAGTACTTC
TRBJ1-6 15 NA TRBV14 NA CASSQEVRGISPLHF TGTGCCAGCAGCCAAGAAGTCCGGGGTATCTCACCCCTCCACTTT
TRBJ1-5 19 TRBD1 TRBV28 NA CASSFPGQGAHFSNQPQHF TGTGCCAGCAGTTTCCCCGGACAGGGTGCTCATTTCAGCAATCAGCCCCAGCATTTT
TRBJ2-1 17 TRBD2 TRBV5-1 NA CASSPGTSGVGYNEQFF TGCGCCAGCAGCCCGGGGACTAGCGGGGTGGGGTACAATGAGCAGTTCTTC
TRBJ2-2 14 TRBD1 TRBV6-4 NA CASSPTGDTGELFF TGTGCCAGCAGCCCGACAGGGGACACCGGGGAGCTGTTTTTT
TRBJ1-1 14 TRBD1 TRBV19 NA CASSQGQTNTEAFF TGTGCCAGTAGCCAGGGACAGACGAACACTGAAGCTTTCTTT
TRBJ1-2 21 NA TRBV1 NA CTSSRLPHGKDSTKRDYGYTF TGCACCAGCAGCCGGCTCCCCCATGGGAAAGATAGCACAAAGCGGGACTATGGCTACACCTTC
TRBJ1-2 14 NA TRBV19 NA CASSIPGSPYGYTF TGTGCCAGTAGTATCCCTGGGAGCCCCTATGGCTACACCTTC
TRBJ2-7 15 TRBD1 TRBV5-6 NA CASSALGTESYEQYF TGTGCCAGCAGCGCGCTCGGGACAGAGTCATACGAGCAGTACTTC
TRBJ2-3 15 TRBD2 TRBV3-1/TRBV3-2 NA CASSRTSGSTDTQYF TGTGCCAGCAGTCGGACTAGCGGGAGCACAGATACGCAGTATTTT
TRBJ2-1 18 TRBD2 TRBV5-1 NA CASSLGLAGVPSGNEQFF TGCGCCAGCAGCTTGGGACTAGCGGGGGTTCCTTCGGGCAATGAGCAGTTCTTC
TRBJ2-1 16 TRBD2 TRBV4-1 NA CASSLRVAGGPDEQFF TGCGCCAGCAGCCTGAGGGTAGCGGGAGGGCCGGATGAGCAGTTCTTC